The entry below gives a single T cell receptor (beta chain) sequence along with its context. Trimming pared 5 bases from V and 6 bases from J, leaving 10 bases between. This CDR3 is built from 13 residues. The germline CDR1 and CDR2 sequences are SGHVS and FNYEAQ. This sample stems from a study of blood T cell repertoires in COVID-19. Study details: The United States, Italy and Spain provided the acute and convalescent COVID-19 samples. T cells, B-cell-depleted T cells, or PBMCs provided the cDNA or gDNA that served as material.

As originally analysed: Reference gene primer amplification gave nucleated cell count estimates. TCRdb keeps only in-frame clones here, not all; method: immunoSEQ multiplex PCR. V, J and clone size are taken as reported in that table, and D and trimming were inferred from the DNA itself. The data hold roughly 190,000 clones, with about 86% observed a single time. This TCR was sampled from a man aged 18 to 30 with active or convalescent COVID-19. The sample taken for sequencing was peripheral blood. This chain uses TRBV7-6 with TRBJ2-2; D is unresolved. The CDR3 protein is CASSLFISGELFF. DNA for the CDR3: TGTGCCAGCAGCCTCTTTATTTCCGGGGAGCTGTTTTTT.